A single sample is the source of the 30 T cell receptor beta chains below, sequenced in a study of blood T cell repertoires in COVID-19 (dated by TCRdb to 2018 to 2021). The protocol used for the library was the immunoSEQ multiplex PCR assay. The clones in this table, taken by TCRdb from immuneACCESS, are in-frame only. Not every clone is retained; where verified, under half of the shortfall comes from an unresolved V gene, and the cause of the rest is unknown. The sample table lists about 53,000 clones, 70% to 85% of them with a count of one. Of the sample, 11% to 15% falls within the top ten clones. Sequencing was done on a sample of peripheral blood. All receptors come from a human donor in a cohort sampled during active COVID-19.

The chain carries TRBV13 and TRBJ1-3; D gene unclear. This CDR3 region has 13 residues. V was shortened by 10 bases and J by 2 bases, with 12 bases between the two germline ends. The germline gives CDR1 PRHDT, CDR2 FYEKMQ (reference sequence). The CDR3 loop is CANGRAAGNTIYF. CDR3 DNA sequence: TGTGCCAACGGGAGGGCGGCTGGAAACACCATATATTTT.

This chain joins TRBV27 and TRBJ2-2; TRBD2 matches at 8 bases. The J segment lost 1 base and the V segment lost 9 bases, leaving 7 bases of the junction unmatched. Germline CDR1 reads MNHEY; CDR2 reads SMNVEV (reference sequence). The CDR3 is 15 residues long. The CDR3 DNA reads TGTGCCAGTTTCGGGAGGGGGAGGAACACCGGGGAGCTGTTTTTT. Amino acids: CASFGRGRNTGELFF.

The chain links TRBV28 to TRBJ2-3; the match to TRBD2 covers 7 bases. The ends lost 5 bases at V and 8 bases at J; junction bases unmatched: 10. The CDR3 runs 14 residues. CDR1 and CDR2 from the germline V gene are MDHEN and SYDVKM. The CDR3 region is CASSGGLVRGTQYF. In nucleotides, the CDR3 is TGTGCCAGCAGTGGAGGACTAGTGAGGGGTACGCAGTATTTT.

The CDR3 is CASTLSSGREQYF. The CDR3 region has the DNA TGTGCCAGCACCCTTTCTAGCGGGAGGGAGCAGTACTTC. The chain employs TRBV6-5 and TRBJ2-7, with 11 bases identical to TRBD2. V was pared by 7 bases and J by 7 bases, with 6 bases of the junction left unmatched. The V gene's germline CDR1 is MNHEY and CDR2 SVGAGI. This CDR3 is 13 amino acids long.

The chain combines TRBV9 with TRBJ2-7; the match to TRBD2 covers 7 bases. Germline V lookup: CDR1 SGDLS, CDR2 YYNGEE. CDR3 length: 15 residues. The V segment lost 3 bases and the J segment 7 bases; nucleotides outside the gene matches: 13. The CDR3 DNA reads TGTGCCAGCAGCGAGGGTGGGGAGGGCTCCCTGGAGCAGTACTTC. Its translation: CASSEGGEGSLEQYF.

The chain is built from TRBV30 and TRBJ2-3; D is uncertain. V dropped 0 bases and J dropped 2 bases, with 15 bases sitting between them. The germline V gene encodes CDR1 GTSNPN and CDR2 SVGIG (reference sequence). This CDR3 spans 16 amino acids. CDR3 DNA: TGTGCCTGGAGTGTACTGAGCATCCCCACCACAGATACGCAGTATTTT. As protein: CAWSVLSIPTTDTQYF. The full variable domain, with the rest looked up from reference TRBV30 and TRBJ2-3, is SQTIHQWPATLVQPVGSPLSLECTVEGTSNPNLYWYRQAAGRGLQLLFYSVGIGQISSEVPQNLSASRPQDRQFILSSKKLLLSDSGFYLCAWSVLSIPTTDTQYFGPGTRLTVL.

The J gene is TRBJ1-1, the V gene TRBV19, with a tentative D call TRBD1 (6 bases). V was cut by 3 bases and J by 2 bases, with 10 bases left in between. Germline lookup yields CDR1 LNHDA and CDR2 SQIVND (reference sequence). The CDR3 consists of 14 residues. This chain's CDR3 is CASSIRGTNTEAFF. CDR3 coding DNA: TGTGCCAGTAGTATCAGGGGTACCAACACTGAAGCTTTCTTT.

CDR3 sequence reads: CASSLGTDEKLFF. CDR3 bases: TGTGCCAGCAGTTTGGGGACAGATGAAAAACTGTTTTTT. J is TRBJ1-4 and V is TRBV6-6; TRBD1 matches 7 bases. Germline V gene sequence: CDR1 MNHNY, CDR2 SVGAGI (reference sequence). The ends lost 4 bases at V and 6 bases at J; junction bases unmatched: 2. CDR3 length: 13 residues.

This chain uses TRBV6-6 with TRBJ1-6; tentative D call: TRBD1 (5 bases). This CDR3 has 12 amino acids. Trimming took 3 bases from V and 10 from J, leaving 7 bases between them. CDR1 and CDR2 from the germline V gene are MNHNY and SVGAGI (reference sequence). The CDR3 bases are TGTGCCAGCAGTTATGGGGGGTCACCCCTCCACTTT. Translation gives CASSYGGSPLHF.

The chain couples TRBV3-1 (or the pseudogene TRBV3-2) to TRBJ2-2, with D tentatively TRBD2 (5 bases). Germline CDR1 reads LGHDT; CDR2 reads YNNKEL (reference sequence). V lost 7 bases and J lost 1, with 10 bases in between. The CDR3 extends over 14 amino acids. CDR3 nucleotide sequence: TGTGCCAGCATGAGGGCGGGGAACACCGGGGAGCTGTTTTTT. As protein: CASMRAGNTGELFF.

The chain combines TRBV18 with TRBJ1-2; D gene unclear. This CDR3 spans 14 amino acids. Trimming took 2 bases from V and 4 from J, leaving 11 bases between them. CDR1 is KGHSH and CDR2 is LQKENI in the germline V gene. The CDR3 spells CASSPNGGAYGYTF. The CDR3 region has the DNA TGTGCCAGCTCACCAAACGGCGGAGCCTATGGCTACACCTTC.

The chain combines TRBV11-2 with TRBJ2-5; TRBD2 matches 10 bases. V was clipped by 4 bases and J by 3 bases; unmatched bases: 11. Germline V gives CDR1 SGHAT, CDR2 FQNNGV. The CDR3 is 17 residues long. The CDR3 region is CASSYFIAGGREETQYF. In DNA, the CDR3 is TGTGCCAGCAGCTACTTTATAGCGGGAGGTCGGGAAGAGACCCAGTACTTC.

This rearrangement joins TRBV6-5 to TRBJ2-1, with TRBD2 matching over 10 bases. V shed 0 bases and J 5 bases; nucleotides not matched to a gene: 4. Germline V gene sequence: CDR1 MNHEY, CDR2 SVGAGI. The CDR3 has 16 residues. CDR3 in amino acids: CASSYSFSGGNNEQFF. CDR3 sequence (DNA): TGTGCCAGCAGTTACTCCTTTAGCGGGGGGAACAATGAGCAGTTCTTC.

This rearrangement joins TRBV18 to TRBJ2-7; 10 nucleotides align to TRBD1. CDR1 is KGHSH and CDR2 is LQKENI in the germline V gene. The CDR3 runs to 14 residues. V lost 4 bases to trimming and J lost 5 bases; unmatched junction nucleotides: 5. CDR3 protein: CASSLLGTGDEQYF. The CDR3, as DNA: TGTGCCAGCTCACTACTCGGGACAGGGGACGAGCAGTACTTC. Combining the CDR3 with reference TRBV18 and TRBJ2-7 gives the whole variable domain NAGVMQNPRHLVRRRGQEARLRCSPMKGHSHVYWYRQLPEEGLKFMVYLQKENIIDESGMPKERFSAEFPKEGPSILRIQQVVRGDSAAYFCASSLLGTGDEQYFGPGTRLTVT.

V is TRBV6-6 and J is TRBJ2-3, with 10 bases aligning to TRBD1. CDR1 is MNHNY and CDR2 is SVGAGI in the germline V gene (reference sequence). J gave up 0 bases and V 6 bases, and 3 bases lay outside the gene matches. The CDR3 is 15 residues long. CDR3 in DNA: TGTGCCAGCAGACTGGACAGGGGGAGCACAGATACGCAGTATTTT. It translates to CASRLDRGSTDTQYF.

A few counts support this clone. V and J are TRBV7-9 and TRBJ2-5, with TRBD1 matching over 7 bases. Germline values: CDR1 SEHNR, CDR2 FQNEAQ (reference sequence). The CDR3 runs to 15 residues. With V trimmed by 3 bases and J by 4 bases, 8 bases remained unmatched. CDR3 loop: CASSFRGQGRETQYF. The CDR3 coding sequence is TGTGCCAGCAGCTTTAGGGGGCAGGGGAGAGAGACCCAGTACTTC.

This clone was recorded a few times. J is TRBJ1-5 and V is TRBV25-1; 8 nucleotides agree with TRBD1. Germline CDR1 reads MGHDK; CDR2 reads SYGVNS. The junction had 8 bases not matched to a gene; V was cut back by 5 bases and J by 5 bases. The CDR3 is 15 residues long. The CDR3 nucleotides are TGTGCCAGCAGTCGGCGACAGGGGACATATCAGCCCCAGCATTTT. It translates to CASSRRQGTYQPQHF.

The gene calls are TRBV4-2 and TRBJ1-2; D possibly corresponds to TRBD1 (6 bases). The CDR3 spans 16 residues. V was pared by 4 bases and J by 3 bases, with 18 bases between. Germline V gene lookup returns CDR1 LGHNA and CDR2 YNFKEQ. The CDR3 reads CASSPNVRGSDYGYTF. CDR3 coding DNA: TGTGCCAGCAGCCCCAATGTAAGGGGGTCTGACTATGGCTACACCTTC.

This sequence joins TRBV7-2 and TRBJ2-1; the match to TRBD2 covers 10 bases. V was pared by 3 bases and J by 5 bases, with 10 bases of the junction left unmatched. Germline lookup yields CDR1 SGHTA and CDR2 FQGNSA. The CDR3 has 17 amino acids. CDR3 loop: CASSLQARTSGNNEQFF. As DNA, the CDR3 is TGTGCCAGCAGCTTGCAGGCTCGGACTAGCGGCAACAATGAGCAGTTCTTC.

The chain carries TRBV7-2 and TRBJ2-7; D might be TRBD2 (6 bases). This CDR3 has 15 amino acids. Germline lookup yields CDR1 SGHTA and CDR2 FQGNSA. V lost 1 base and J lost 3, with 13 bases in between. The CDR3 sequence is CASSLVGGESYEQYF. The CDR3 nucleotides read TGTGCCAGCAGCTTAGTTGGCGGGGAGAGCTACGAGCAGTACTTC.

CDR3 sequence (DNA): TGTGCCAGCAGTTATGACAGGAGCTCCTACGAGCAGTACTTC. It yields the protein CASSYDRSSYEQYF. This chain connects TRBV7-2 to TRBJ2-7; D might be TRBD1 (6 bases). The CDR3 is 14 residues long. Looked up from germline, CDR1 is SGHTA and CDR2 is FQGNSA. Trimming stripped 6 bases from V and 0 bases from J, with 12 bases between.

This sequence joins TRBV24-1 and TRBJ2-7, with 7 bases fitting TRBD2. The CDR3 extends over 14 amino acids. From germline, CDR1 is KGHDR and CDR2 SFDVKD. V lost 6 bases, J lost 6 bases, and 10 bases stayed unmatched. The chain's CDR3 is CATSRTGGVGEQYF. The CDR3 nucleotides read TGTGCCACCAGTCGAACTGGGGGGGTTGGCGAGCAGTACTTC.

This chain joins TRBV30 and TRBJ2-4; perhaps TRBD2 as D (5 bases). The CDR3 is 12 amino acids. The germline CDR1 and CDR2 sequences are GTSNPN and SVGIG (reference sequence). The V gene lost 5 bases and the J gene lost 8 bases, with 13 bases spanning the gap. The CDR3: CAWGRGGDIQYF. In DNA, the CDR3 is TGTGCCTGGGGACGGGGTGGGGACATTCAGTACTTC.

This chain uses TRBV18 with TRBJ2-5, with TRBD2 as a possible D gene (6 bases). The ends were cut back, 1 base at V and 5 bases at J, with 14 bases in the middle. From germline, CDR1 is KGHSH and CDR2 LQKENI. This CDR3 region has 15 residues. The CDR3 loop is CASSPLAAKGETQYF. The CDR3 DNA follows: TGTGCCAGCTCACCACTAGCGGCAAAGGGGGAGACCCAGTACTTC.

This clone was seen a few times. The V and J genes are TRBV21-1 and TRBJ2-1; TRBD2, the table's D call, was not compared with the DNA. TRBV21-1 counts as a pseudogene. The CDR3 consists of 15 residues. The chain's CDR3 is CASTREETSQNEQFF. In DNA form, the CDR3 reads TGTGCCAGCACCCGGGAGGAGACTTCCCAGAATGAGCAGTTCTTC.

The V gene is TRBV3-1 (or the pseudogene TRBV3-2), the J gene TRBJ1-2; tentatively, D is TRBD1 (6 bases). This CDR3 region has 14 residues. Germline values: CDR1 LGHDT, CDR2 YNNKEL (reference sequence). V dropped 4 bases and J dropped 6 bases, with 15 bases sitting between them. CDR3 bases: TGTGCCAGCAGCCGAGGACGGGACAAAAATGGCTACACCTTC. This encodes CASSRGRDKNGYTF.

The CDR3 nucleotides are TGTGCCAGCAGTGGTATGCTCATGGGGGGGCAGTACTTC. This gives the protein CASSGMLMGGQYF. The rearrangement uses TRBV12-3 or TRBV12-4 and TRBJ2-7; D possibly corresponds to TRBD2 (6 bases). The CDR3 length is 13 residues. V gave up 5 bases and J gave up 9 bases, with 17 bases separating them.

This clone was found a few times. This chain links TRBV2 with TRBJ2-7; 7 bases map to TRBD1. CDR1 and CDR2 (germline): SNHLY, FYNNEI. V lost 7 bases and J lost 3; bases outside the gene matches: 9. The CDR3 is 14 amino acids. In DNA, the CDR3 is TGTGCCAGCATCCCGGACAGGTTCATCTACGAGCAGTACTTC. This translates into CASIPDRFIYEQYF.

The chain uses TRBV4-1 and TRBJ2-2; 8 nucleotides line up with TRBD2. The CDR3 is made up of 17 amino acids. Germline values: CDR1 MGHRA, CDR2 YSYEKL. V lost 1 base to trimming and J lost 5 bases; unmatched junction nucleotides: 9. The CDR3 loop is CASSQAGLAGGTGELFF. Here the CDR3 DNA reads TGCGCCAGCAGCCAAGCAGGGCTAGCGGGCGGGACCGGGGAGCTGTTTTTT.

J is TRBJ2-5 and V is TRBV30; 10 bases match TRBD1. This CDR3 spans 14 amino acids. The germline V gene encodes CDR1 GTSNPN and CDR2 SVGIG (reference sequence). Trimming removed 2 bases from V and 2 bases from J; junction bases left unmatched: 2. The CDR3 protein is CAWSRDRGQETQYF. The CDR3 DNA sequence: TGTGCCTGGAGTAGGGACAGGGGACAAGAGACCCAGTACTTC.